This T cell receptor (beta chain) was documented in a study of cytomegalovirus exposure and HLA in healthy donors. This clone was detected a few times. The antigen is undetermined. The primer mix had 60 Vbeta and 13 Jbeta primers. Original handling: Later work found 80 million to 85 million unique TCR beta chains, with some 11 million shared. Profiled with immunoSEQ multiplex PCR; TCRdb holds only in-frame clones, not every one. V, J and clone size reflect that table, while D and trimming were determined from the DNA. The table lists roughly 110,000 clones, over 70% of them singletons. General study findings and limits: Rare TCR sequences dominated, though some public TCRs recurred in many donors.

Germline V gene lookup returns CDR1 MNHNY and CDR2 SVGAGI (reference sequence). V was cut by 9 bases and J by 4 bases, with 16 bases left in between. There are 13 residues in the CDR3. This sequence originates from a young man in good health and CMV-seronegative. The V and J genes are TRBV6-6 and TRBJ2-7, with D unresolved. The source material was PBMCs. The CDR3 nucleotides are TGTGCCAGTAACGTCGACTGGCGGTACGAGCAGTACTTC. This gives the protein CASNVDWRYEQYF.